The rows below give T cell receptor beta chains drawn from one sample of a study of blood T cell repertoires in COVID-19. TCRdb's copy holds only in-frame clones and misses some; the assay was immunoSEQ multiplex PCR. The sample lists around 100,000 clones, approximately 80% occurring once. The sample taken for sequencing was peripheral blood. The receptor set was obtained from a woman between 65 and 79 years old with acute or convalescent COVID-19. Each CDR3 is given with its conserved first and last residue. The D gene is left open where the match is weak. The size entry is marked missing in some rows and otherwise reads once, few, many or a size class.

d_gene: TRBD1
j_gene: TRBJ2-7
abundance: NA
len: 13
v_gene: TRBV29-1
CDR3nt: TGCAGCGTTGCGGGGACAGCCAGCTACGAGCAGTACTTC
CDR3aa: CSVAGTASYEQYF

d_gene: NA
j_gene: TRBJ2-7
abundance: NA
len: 15
v_gene: TRBV15
CDR3nt: TGTGCCACCAGCAGAGATTACCTAGGTCGGGACGAGCAGTACTTC
CDR3aa: CATSRDYLGRDEQYF

d_gene: NA
j_gene: TRBJ1-2
abundance: few
len: 14
v_gene: TRBV3-1/TRBV3-2
CDR3nt: TGTGCCAGCAGCCAAGACCCGGGAAACTATGGCTACACCTTC
CDR3aa: CASSQDPGNYGYTF

d_gene: NA
j_gene: TRBJ2-7
abundance: NA
len: 11
v_gene: TRBV28
CDR3nt: TGTGCCAGCAGTTACCGGGACGAGCAGTACTTC
CDR3aa: CASSYRDEQYF

d_gene: TRBD2
j_gene: TRBJ2-3
abundance: NA
len: 15
v_gene: TRBV25-1
CDR3nt: TGTGCCAGCAGTAGGGCGGGAGGGTCCACAGATACGCAGTATTTT
CDR3aa: CASSRAGGSTDTQYF

d_gene: TRBD2
j_gene: TRBJ2-3
abundance: NA
len: 14
v_gene: TRBV11-2
CDR3nt: TGTGCCAGCAGCCGGGGGGACCGCACAGATACGCAGTATTTT
CDR3aa: CASSRGDRTDTQYF

d_gene: NA
j_gene: TRBJ1-1
abundance: NA
len: 16
v_gene: TRBV5-8
CDR3nt: TGTGCCAGCTTTTTCAGCCCGGGACAAAGGAACACTGAAGCTTTCTTT
CDR3aa: CASFFSPGQRNTEAFF

d_gene: NA
j_gene: TRBJ1-3
abundance: NA
len: 18
v_gene: TRBV7-8
CDR3nt: TGTGCCAGCAGCTTAGTGGCTTTTACAGGGTCGGGCGGAAACACCATATATTTT
CDR3aa: CASSLVAFTGSGGNTIYF

d_gene: TRBD2
j_gene: TRBJ2-1
abundance: NA
len: 16
v_gene: TRBV5-1
CDR3nt: TGCGCCAGCAGCCAGGGGGGACTAGCGGGGTACAATGAGCAGTTCTTC
CDR3aa: CASSQGGLAGYNEQFF

d_gene: NA
j_gene: TRBJ1-5
abundance: NA
len: 15
v_gene: TRBV6-4
CDR3nt: TGTGCCAGCAGTGACAGGTCTAGGAGCAATCAGCCCCAGCATTTT
CDR3aa: CASSDRSRSNQPQHF